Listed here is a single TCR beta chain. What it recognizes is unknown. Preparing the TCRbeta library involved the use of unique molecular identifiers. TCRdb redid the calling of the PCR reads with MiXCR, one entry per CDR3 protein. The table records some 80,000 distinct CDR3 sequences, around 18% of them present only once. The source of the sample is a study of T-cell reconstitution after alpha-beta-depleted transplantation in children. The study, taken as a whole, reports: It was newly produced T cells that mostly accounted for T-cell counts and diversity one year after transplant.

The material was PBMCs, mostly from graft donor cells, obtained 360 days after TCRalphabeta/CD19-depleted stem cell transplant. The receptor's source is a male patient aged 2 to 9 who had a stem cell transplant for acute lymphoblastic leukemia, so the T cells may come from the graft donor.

For the CDR3, the DNA is TGTGCCAGCAGCTTAGCCCGGGACAGGGGGCGGTATACGCAGTATTTT. The encoded protein is CASSLARDRGRYTQYF. The rearrangement joins TRBV7-2 to TRBJ2-3; 12 bases agree with TRBD1. CDR3 size: 16 residues. Germline CDR1 is SGHTA and CDR2 is FQGNSA. V shed 0 bases, J shed 7 bases, and the junction held 5 bases outside the gene matches.